These 28 T cell receptor beta chains came from one sample sequenced in a study of T cell responses to AZD1222 COVID-19 vaccine. The method was immunoSEQ multiplex PCR; TCRdb's version includes in-frame clones alone and lacks a portion of them. The repertoire holds fewer than 200,000 clones, around 94% seen once, with less than 4.5% in the top ten. The sample here was peripheral blood, taken 28 days after the second dose of the MenACWY control vaccine. The receptors shown here come from an adult who received the MenACWY meningococcal vaccine as a control.

This clone was observed a single time. The chain combines TRBV4-2 with TRBJ2-7; 8 bases are shared with TRBD1. The V gene end was trimmed by 2 bases and the J gene end by 0 bases; junction bases not matched to a gene: 6. Germline V gene lookup returns CDR1 LGHNA and CDR2 YNFKEQ. This CDR3 is built from 16 residues. DNA for the CDR3: TGTGCCAGCAGCCAATCGACAGGGGCCCTCTCCTACGAGCAGTACTTC. Its protein is CASSQSTGALSYEQYF.

The chain employs TRBV5-1 and TRBJ1-5; 9 bases agree with TRBD1. The CDR3 spans 14 residues. The ends lost 0 bases at V and 7 bases at J; junction bases unmatched: 2. CDR1 is SGHRS, CDR2 YFSETQ, per germline. CDR3 nucleotide sequence: TGCGCCAGCAGCTTGGGGACAGGGGAGCAGCCCCAGCATTTT. Translating it yields CASSLGTGEQPQHF.

The rearrangement joins TRBV4-3 to TRBJ1-2; D remains ambiguous. V was pared by 3 bases and J by 7 bases, with 15 bases between. Germline V gene sequence: CDR1 LGHNA, CDR2 YSLEER. The CDR3 spans 14 residues. CDR3 sequence (DNA): TGCGCCAGCAGCCATCCGGGCCCCTCGCGTGGCTACACCTTC. Translated, it gives CASSHPGPSRGYTF.

The rearrangement joins TRBV29-1 to TRBJ2-5; maybe TRBD1 (6 bases). The CDR3 has 15 residues. Germline CDR1 SQVTM, CDR2 ANQGSEA. Trimming left V 1 base short and J 4 bases short, with 16 bases between. As DNA, the CDR3 is TGCAGCGTTGAAGGTGGACTGGGGGCGGGAGAGACCCAGTACTTC. Translated, it gives CSVEGGLGAGETQYF.

The chain combines TRBV7-3 with TRBJ1-2; tentatively, D is TRBD1 (6 bases). Germline CDR1 SGHTA, CDR2 FQGTGA. The V and J ends lost 2 bases and 5 bases respectively, with 21 bases between them. The CDR3 runs to 17 residues. CDR3 sequence reads: CASSLYGGGQQPYGYTF. CDR3 sequence (DNA): TGTGCCAGCAGCTTATACGGAGGAGGACAGCAGCCATATGGCTACACCTTC. Drawing the rest from reference TRBV7-3 and TRBJ1-2, the complete variable domain is GAGVSQTPSNKVTEKGKYVELRCDPISGHTALYWYRQSLGQGPEFLIYFQGTGAADDSGLPNDRFFAVRPEGSVSTLKIQRTERGDSAVYLCASSLYGGGQQPYGYTFGSGTRLTVV.

V gene TRBV4-3 combines with J gene TRBJ2-3, with D possibly matching TRBD2 (5 bases). This CDR3 has 13 amino acids. Trimming removed 6 bases from V and 2 bases from J, with 9 bases in between. Germline assignment: CDR1 LGHNA and CDR2 YSLEER. As DNA, the CDR3 is TGCGCCAGCAGGGACTCATACACAGATACGCAGTATTTT. It yields the protein CASRDSYTDTQYF.

V and J are TRBV10-3 and TRBJ2-1; D is possibly TRBD2 (5 bases). Germline V gene data show CDR1 as ENHRY and CDR2 as SYGVKD. CDR3 length: 14 residues. Trimming took off 7 bases at V and 2 bases at J, with 12 bases between the two ends. CDR3 sequence reads: CAIKSAATYNEQFF. CDR3 nucleotides: TGTGCCATCAAATCAGCGGCAACCTACAATGAGCAGTTCTTC.

This chain joins TRBV27 and TRBJ1-2; TRBD1 is a possible D gene (5 bases). CDR1 MNHEY and CDR2 SMNVEV come from the germline V gene (reference sequence). CDR3 length: 11 amino acids. Deletions cut 8 bases from V and 4 bases from J, with 8 bases between. The CDR3 here is CASGTFYGYTF. The CDR3, as DNA: TGTGCCAGCGGGACCTTCTATGGCTACACCTTC.

J is TRBJ2-1 and V is TRBV20-1; weak D call: TRBD2 (7 bases). Germline V lookup: CDR1 DFQATT, CDR2 SNEGSKA (reference sequence). V shed 6 bases and J shed 9 bases, with 12 bases lying between them. This CDR3 has 11 amino acids. CDR3 sequence reads: CSAPRGGEQFF. The CDR3 DNA is TGCAGTGCCCCGAGGGGGGGTGAGCAGTTCTTC.

CDR3: CASSLDYRTNTEAFF. As DNA, the CDR3 is TGTGCCAGTAGTCTCGATTACCGGACGAACACTGAAGCTTTCTTT. The V gene is TRBV19, the J gene TRBJ1-1; no clear D gene. The CDR3 loop spans 15 amino acids. Germline CDR1 and CDR2: LNHDA and SQIVND (reference sequence). The ends were cut back, 5 bases at V and 1 base at J, with 14 bases in the middle.

The genes are TRBV7-2 and TRBJ1-1, with D possibly TRBD1 on 5 matching bases. V was shortened by 5 bases and J by 1 base, with 17 bases between the two germline ends. Germline V gene data show CDR1 as SGHTA and CDR2 as FQGNSA. This CDR3 has 16 residues. The CDR3 region is CASSERSRQQNTEAFF. CDR3 DNA: TGTGCCAGCAGCGAGCGAAGTAGACAGCAGAACACTGAAGCTTTCTTT.

The chain joins TRBV2 to TRBJ1-5, with TRBD1 matching over 7 bases. The CDR3 sequence is 16 residues long. J gave up 2 bases and V 7 bases, and 11 bases lay outside the gene matches. Germline CDR1 reads SNHLY; CDR2 reads FYNNEI. The CDR3 protein is CASTRDSHGGNQPQHF. The CDR3 DNA is TGTGCCAGCACCAGGGACAGCCACGGTGGCAATCAGCCCCAGCATTTT.

The rearrangement links TRBV5-5 to TRBJ1-5, with a tentative D call TRBD1 (5 bases). Trimming removed 0 bases from V and 12 bases from J, with 16 bases in between. This CDR3 is 14 amino acids long. Germline V CDR1 and CDR2: SGHKS, YYEKEE (reference sequence). The CDR3 nucleotides read TGTGCCAGCAGCTTGGCCGGGGGGAGTCCCCTCCAGCATTTT. Residues: CASSLAGGSPLQHF.

This chain joins TRBV2 and TRBJ1-5; 8 nucleotides align to TRBD1. The germline V gene has CDR1 SNHLY and CDR2 FYNNEI. The V and J ends lost 6 bases and 2 bases, in that order; junction bases with no gene match: 9. CDR3 length equals 16 residues. CDR3 sequence: CASRMDRAWGNQPQHF. In DNA form, the CDR3 reads TGTGCCAGCAGAATGGACAGGGCCTGGGGCAATCAGCCCCAGCATTTT.

This chain links TRBV2 with TRBJ1-5; 7 bases align to TRBD1. Germline V lookup: CDR1 SNHLY, CDR2 FYNNEI. This CDR3 has 13 residues. The J segment lost 15 bases and the V segment lost 6 bases, leaving 14 bases of the junction unmatched. The DNA for the CDR3 is TGTGCCAGCAGAGGCAGAAGGGGGCCGGGATGGCATTTT. Translated: CASRGRRGPGWHF.

The genes are TRBV19 and TRBJ2-1; D is unresolved. Germline loops: CDR1 LNHDA, CDR2 SQIVND (reference sequence). The V end was cut by 1 base, the J end by 7 bases, with 8 bases between. The CDR3 runs to 13 residues. The CDR3 DNA follows: TGTGCCAGTAGTATAGGCCAGGAAAATGAGCAGTTCTTC. Protein sequence: CASSIGQENEQFF.

This clone was counted between two and nine times. The V call is TRBV19, the J call TRBJ1-4, with D possibly matching TRBD1 (6 bases). Deletions cut 3 bases from V and 8 bases from J, with 13 bases between. This CDR3 is 14 amino acids long. CDR1 and CDR2 (germline): LNHDA, SQIVND (reference sequence). The CDR3 sequence is CASSMGRGAEKLFF. The CDR3 DNA reads TGTGCCAGTAGTATGGGCAGGGGAGCGGAAAAACTGTTTTTT. Using reference TRBV19 and TRBJ1-4 for the parts outside the CDR3, the full variable domain is DGGITQSPKYLFRKEGQNVTLSCEQNLNHDAMYWYRQDPGQGLRLIYYSQIVNDFQKGDIAEGYSVSREKKESFPLTVTSAQKNPTAFYLCASSMGRGAEKLFFGSGTQLSVL.

This chain connects TRBV13 to TRBJ1-3; D may be TRBD1 (6 bases). Germline-derived CDR1 and CDR2 are PRHDT and FYEKMQ (reference sequence). Trimming cost V 0 bases and J 3 bases, with 12 bases left between them. This CDR3 region has 16 residues. This CDR3 reads CASSLGTGIGGNTIYF. CDR3 nucleotide sequence: TGTGCCAGCAGCTTAGGCACAGGGATCGGTGGAAACACCATATATTTT.

The chain's CDR3 is CASKFTETATDTQYF. The CDR3 coding sequence is TGTGCCAGCAAGTTCACGGAGACAGCCACAGATACGCAGTATTTT. This chain joins TRBV6-5 and TRBJ2-3, with a weak D call TRBD1 (5 bases). CDR1 is MNHEY, CDR2 SVGAGI, per germline. This CDR3 is built from 15 residues. V dropped 7 bases and J dropped 2 bases, with 16 bases sitting between them.

The chain uses TRBV21-1 and TRBJ2-3. TRBV21-1 is annotated as a pseudogene. This CDR3 has 15 amino acids. CDR3 loop: CASSKAGLPWDTQYF. The CDR3 bases are TGTGCCAGCAGCAAAGCCGGGCTTCCGTGGGATACGCAGTATTTT.

CDR3 DNA sequence: TGTGCCTGGAGAAGACTAGAGGAGGGCTACACCTTC. Amino acid sequence: CAWRRLEEGYTF. The chain recombines TRBV30 with TRBJ1-2; D unclear. Germline CDR1 and CDR2: GTSNPN and SVGIG (reference sequence). V was trimmed by 3 bases and J by 8 bases, leaving 13 bases between them. This CDR3 spans 12 amino acids. Full variable domain (outside the CDR3, taken from reference TRBV30 and TRBJ1-2): SQTIHQWPATLVQPVGSPLSLECTVEGTSNPNLYWYRQAAGRGLQLLFYSVGIGQISSEVPQNLSASRPQDRQFILSSKKLLLSDSGFYLCAWRRLEEGYTFGSGTRLTVV.

As DNA, the CDR3 is TGTGCCAGCTCATCAGGGCTAGCGTTATCCTACGAGCAGTACTTC. This encodes CASSSGLALSYEQYF. V and J are TRBV9 and TRBJ2-7; D possibly corresponds to TRBD2 (6 bases). Germline assignment: CDR1 SGDLS and CDR2 YYNGEE. CDR3 length equals 15 residues. Trimming shortened V by 7 bases and J by 1 base, and 18 bases separated the two germline ends.

CDR3 in amino acids: CATSRESSTRWGYGYTF. As DNA, the CDR3 is TGTGCCACCAGCAGAGAGAGCTCGACCCGTTGGGGGTATGGCTACACCTTC. The gene calls are TRBV15 and TRBJ1-2; possible D gene TRBD1, 5 bases. V lost 0 bases, J lost 5 bases, and 19 bases lay in between. The germline V gene has CDR1 LNHNV and CDR2 YYDKDF (reference sequence). The CDR3 totals 17 residues.

This rearrangement joins TRBV10-2 to TRBJ1-5, with D hard to call. The CDR3 extends over 12 amino acids. V was shortened by 8 bases and J by 2 bases, with 7 bases between the two germline ends. In germline, CDR1 is WSHSY, CDR2 SAAADI. The CDR3 nucleotides read TGCGCCAGCCGGAGTGGCAATCAGCCCCAGCATTTT. Its translation is CASRSGNQPQHF.

This chain connects TRBV11-1 to TRBJ1-1, with D perhaps matching TRBD1 (5 bases). Germline CDR1 and CDR2: SGHAT and FQDESV (reference sequence). This CDR3 is 13 amino acids long. Between the trimmed V and J ends, which lost 5 bases and 11 bases, there was a span of 18 bases. CDR3 coding DNA: TGTGCCAGCAGCCGAGACTACCAGGGCGGCGCTTTCTTT. It yields the protein CASSRDYQGGAFF. Filled out from reference TRBV11-1 and TRBJ1-1, the complete variable domain reads EAEVAQSPRYKITEKSQAVAFWCDPISGHATLYWYRQILGQGPELLVQFQDESVVDDSQLPKDRFSAERLKGVDSTLKIQPAELGDSAMYLCASSRDYQGGAFFGQGTRLTVV.

This chain's CDR3 is CASSYGGPFLNEQFF. CDR3 DNA: TGTGCCAGCAGTTACGGCGGGCCCTTTCTCAATGAGCAGTTCTTC. The rearrangement joins TRBV6-5 to TRBJ2-1, with D possibly matching TRBD2 (5 bases). Trimming removed 2 bases from V and 6 bases from J, with 14 bases in between. Germline CDR1 and CDR2: MNHEY and SVGAGI. The CDR3 length is 15 residues.

CDR3 amino acids: CASSSQESYTEAFF. In DNA form, the CDR3 reads TGTGCCAGCAGCTCACAGGAGTCATACACTGAAGCTTTCTTT. The genes are TRBV5-8 and TRBJ1-1, with D possibly TRBD1 on 5 matching bases. Per germline, CDR1 SGHTS and CDR2 YDEGEE. The V gene lost 3 bases and the J gene lost 3 bases, with 12 bases spanning the gap. The CDR3 is made up of 14 amino acids.

J is TRBJ2-7 and V is TRBV2; D may be TRBD1 (5 bases). The CDR3 covers 13 residues. The germline gives CDR1 SNHLY, CDR2 FYNNEI. With 5 bases removed from V and 9 bases from J, the gap between germline ends came to 17 bases. CDR3: CASSWGPGAAQYF. The DNA of the CDR3 is TGTGCCAGCAGTTGGGGCCCCGGTGCCGCGCAGTACTTC.